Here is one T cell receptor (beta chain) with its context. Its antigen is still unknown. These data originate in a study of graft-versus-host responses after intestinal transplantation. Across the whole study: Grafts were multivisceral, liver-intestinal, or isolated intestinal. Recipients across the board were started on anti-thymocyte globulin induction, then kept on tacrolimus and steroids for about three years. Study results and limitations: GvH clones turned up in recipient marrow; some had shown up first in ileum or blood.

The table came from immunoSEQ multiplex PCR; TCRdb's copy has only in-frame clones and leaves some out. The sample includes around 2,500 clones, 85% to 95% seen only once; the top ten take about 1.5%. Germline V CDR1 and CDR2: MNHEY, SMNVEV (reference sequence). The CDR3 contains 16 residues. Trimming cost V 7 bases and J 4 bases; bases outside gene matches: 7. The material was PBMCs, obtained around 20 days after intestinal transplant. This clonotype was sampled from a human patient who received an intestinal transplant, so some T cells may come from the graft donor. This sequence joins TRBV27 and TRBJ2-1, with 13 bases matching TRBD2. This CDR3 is CASTRGTSGAYNEQFF. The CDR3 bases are TGTGCCAGCACTCGCGGGACTAGCGGGGCGTACAATGAGCAGTTCTTC.